These 6 T cell receptor beta chains originate from one sample sequenced in a study of post-analysis software for immune sequencing data. Prepared libraries of TCR beta cDNA carried unique molecular identifiers. TCRdb re-called the PCR reads with MiXCR, one entry per CDR3 protein. The sample lists some 700,000 distinct CDR3 sequences; 55% to 70% were seen once. Which antigens these TCRs recognize remains unknown. Study-level results: Elevated frequency relative to controls characterized roughly five TRBV segments in patients, TRBV5-6, TRBV5-1 and TRBV20-1 among them.

The sequenced material came from blood. These receptors were collected from a girl aged 2 to 10 with multiple sclerosis.

This clonotype came up a few times. The J gene is TRBJ2-1, the V gene TRBV5-5; 15 bases are a match to TRBD2. This CDR3 is built from 19 residues. Germline loops: CDR1 SGHKS, CDR2 YYEKEE (reference sequence). V gave up 4 bases and J gave up 3 bases; unmatched junction bases: 11. This CDR3 is CASSPVRTSGRAVYNEQFF. The CDR3 region has the DNA TGTGCCAGCAGCCCTGTCCGGACTAGCGGGAGGGCCGTCTACAATGAGCAGTTCTTC.

This chain uses TRBV29-1 with TRBJ2-1; tentatively, D is TRBD1 (6 bases). Germline lookup yields CDR1 SQVTM and CDR2 ANQGSEA. Trimming removed 0 bases at V and 8 bases at J, with 11 bases between. The CDR3 is made up of 13 amino acids. The CDR3 DNA reads as TGCAGCGTTGAAGATCAGGGGCGCGATGAGCAGTTCTTC. Amino acids: CSVEDQGRDEQFF.

This clonotype was seen a handful of times. Here the CDR3 reads CASDMDYPYNEQFF. For the CDR3, the DNA is TGTGCCAGCGATATGGACTACCCCTACAATGAGCAGTTCTTC. The rearrangement links TRBV5-5 to TRBJ2-1, with D maybe TRBD2 (6 bases). V was trimmed by 7 bases and J by 2 bases, leaving 13 bases between them. The CDR3 totals 14 residues. Germline loops: CDR1 SGHKS, CDR2 YYEKEE (reference sequence).

The genes are TRBV6-2 or TRBV6-3 and TRBJ1-1; D is perhaps TRBD1 (5 bases). V was pared by 6 bases and J by 4 bases, with 12 bases between. The CDR3 contains 13 residues. The germline V gene encodes CDR1 MNHEY and CDR2 SVGEGT. The CDR3 sequence: CASSAQGFTEAFF. The CDR3 coding sequence is TGTGCCAGCAGCGCCCAGGGTTTCACTGAAGCTTTCTTT.

This chain connects TRBV7-2 to TRBJ1-1; D possibly corresponds to TRBD1 (5 bases). This CDR3 spans 14 amino acids. V was pared by 5 bases and J by 8 bases, with 18 bases between. In germline, CDR1 is SGHTA, CDR2 FQGNSA. The CDR3 DNA sequence: TGTGCCAGCAGCCGCAGGGCCGTCGTGGGGGAAGCTTTCTTT. Protein product: CASSRRAVVGEAFF.

This chain links TRBV6-2 or TRBV6-3 with TRBJ1-6; D is uncertain. Trimming shortened V by 6 bases and J by 3 bases, and 21 bases separated the two germline ends. Germline lookup yields CDR1 MNHEY and CDR2 SVGEGT. CDR3 length: 18 amino acids. In nucleotides, the CDR3 is TGTGCCAGCAGCCCAACTCAGATCGACGGTTTCTATAATTCACCCCTCCACTTT. This translates into CASSPTQIDGFYNSPLHF.